This is a list of T cell receptor beta chains from one sample in a study of control samples from healthy donors and cancer patients. The repertoire was sequenced with immunoSEQ multiplex PCR; TCRdb's copy has only in-frame clones and lacks some. The sample lists more than 95,000 clones; around 86% were seen once. The sample was blood. The source of these receptors is a middle-aged man in good health. CDR3s include the opening cysteine and the closing phenylalanine or tryptophan. Each record gives: V gene, clone size, D gene, J gene, CDR3 protein, CDR3 DNA. D genes are given only for firm matches. Clone size is shown for a subset of rows, as once, few, many or a class of expanded clone.

TRBV5-1	NA	NA	TRBJ1-1	CASSIPGDTEAFF	TGCGCCAGCAGCATTCCAGGGGATACTGAAGCTTTCTTT
TRBV7-9	NA	TRBD1	TRBJ2-6	CAPGTGPPGANVLTF	TGTGCCCCCGGGACAGGCCCCCCTGGGGCCAACGTCCTGACTTTC
TRBV6-6	NA	NA	TRBJ1-5	CASSVGVLGQPQHF	TGTGCCAGCAGTGTGGGGGTTTTGGGTCAGCCCCAGCATTTT
TRBV19	NA	NA	TRBJ1-6	CASSITGGSYNSPLHF	TGTGCCAGTAGTATAACTGGGGGTTCCTATAATTCACCCCTCCACTTT
TRBV11-2	NA	NA	TRBJ1-4	CASSLQRGRLFF	TGTGCCAGCAGCTTACAGAGGGGTCGGCTGTTTTTT
TRBV6-2/TRBV6-3	NA	TRBD1	TRBJ1-6	CASSRQGIDNSPLHF	TGTGCCAGCAGTCGACAGGGGATTGATAATTCACCCCTCCACTTT
TRBV19	once	NA	TRBJ1-5	CASSPQKGSNQPQHF	TGTGCCAGTAGTCCACAGAAAGGGAGCAATCAGCCCCAGCATTTT
TRBV11-3	NA	NA	TRBJ1-1	CASSFPMNTEAFF	TGTGCCAGCAGCTTCCCGATGAACACTGAAGCTTTCTTT
TRBV6-5	NA	TRBD1	TRBJ2-7	CASSRQGNSYEQYF	TGTGCCAGCAGTAGACAGGGGAACTCCTACGAGCAGTACTTC
TRBV14	once	NA	TRBJ2-5	CASSQGLQETQYF	TGTGCCAGCAGCCAAGGGCTGCAAGAGACCCAGTACTTC